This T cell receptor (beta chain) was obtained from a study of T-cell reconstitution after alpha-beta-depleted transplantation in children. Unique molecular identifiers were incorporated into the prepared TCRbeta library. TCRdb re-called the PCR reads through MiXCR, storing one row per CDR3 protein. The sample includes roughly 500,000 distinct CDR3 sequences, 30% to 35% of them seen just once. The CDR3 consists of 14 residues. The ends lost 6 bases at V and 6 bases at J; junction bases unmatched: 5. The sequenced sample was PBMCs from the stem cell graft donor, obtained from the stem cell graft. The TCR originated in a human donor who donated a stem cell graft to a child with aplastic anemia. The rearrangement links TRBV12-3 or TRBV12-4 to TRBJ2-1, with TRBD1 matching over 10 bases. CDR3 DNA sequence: TGTGCCAGCAGCTTGGACAGGGGGGGCAATGAGCAGTTCTTC. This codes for CASSLDRGGNEQFF.